This T cell receptor beta chain was identified during a study of cytotoxic CD8 clonotypes in ibrutinib-treated CLL. This clone was detected only a few times. Sequenced by immunoSEQ multiplex PCR; TCRdb stores in-frame clones only, minus some. The repertoire holds some 310,000 clones, with more than 65% as singletons. V lost 3 bases, J lost 7 bases, and 15 bases stayed unmatched. The CDR3 is 16 amino acids. CDR1 and CDR2 from the germline V gene are SGDLS and YYNGEE. The chain couples TRBV9 to TRBJ2-7, with 8 bases matching TRBD2. This material consisted of PBMCs, taken before ibrutinib treatment. This receptor was identified in a human donor with chronic lymphocytic leukemia. This chain's CDR3 is CASSAEAGGPFREQYF. The CDR3, as DNA: TGTGCCAGCAGCGCAGAGGCGGGAGGCCCTTTTCGGGAGCAGTACTTC.